The clone carrying this T cell receptor beta chain came up once. Its antigen is as yet unknown. This record belongs to a study of T cell repertoires in cytomegalovirus infection. As for the study in general: Recently identified HLA-C-restricted CMV epitopes and well-studied HLA-B-restricted CMV epitopes were used by the study. Through public TCR beta signatures, both CMV infection and matching HLA type were indicated. Regarding the study as a whole: Individuals carrying CMV plus the relevant HLA were identified by cumulative frequency of public TCR beta families. In two of eight donors, the top clonotype was HLA-C-restricted CMV-specific.

TCRdb used MiXCR to reprocess the reads, holding one entry per CDR3 protein. The profile covers 700,000 to 900,000 distinct CDR3 sequences, with 25% to 35% appearing a single time and 10% to 15% taken by the ten largest. The CDR3 runs 17 residues. V gave up 2 bases and J gave up 7 bases; unmatched junction bases: 13. Germline-derived CDR1 and CDR2 are MNHNY and SVGAGI (reference sequence). J is TRBJ2-1 and V is TRBV6-6; 8 bases match TRBD2. This sample comprised cultured CD8+ T cells from PBMCs, obtained from culture after CMV antigen stimulation. The source of this sequence is a human donor in good health (CMV status not recorded). Some clones in this sample may be carry-over from other donors' samples. CDR3 sequence: CASSYGVVRGGRNEQFF. The CDR3 coding sequence is TGTGCCAGCAGTTACGGGGTGGTTCGGGGGGGGCGAAATGAGCAGTTCTTC.